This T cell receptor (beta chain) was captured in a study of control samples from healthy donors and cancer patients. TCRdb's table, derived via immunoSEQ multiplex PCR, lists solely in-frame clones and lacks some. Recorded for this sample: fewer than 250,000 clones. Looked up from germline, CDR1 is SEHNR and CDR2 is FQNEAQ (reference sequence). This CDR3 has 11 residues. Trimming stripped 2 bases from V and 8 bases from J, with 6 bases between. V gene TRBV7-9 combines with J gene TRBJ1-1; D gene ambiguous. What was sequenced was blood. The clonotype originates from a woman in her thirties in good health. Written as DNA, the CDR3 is TGTGCCAGCAGCTTAAGCAGGGAAGCTTTCTTT. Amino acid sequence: CASSLSREAFF.